These T cell receptor beta chains were read from a single sample in a study of T cell changes during pregnancy in multiple sclerosis. The data were produced by immunoSEQ multiplex PCR, yet TCRdb's version contains in-frame clones alone and is incomplete. The data show approximately 46,000 clones, approximately 91% seen once. The sequences come from CD8+ T cells from peripheral blood mononuclear cells, collected after pregnancy. The receptor source for this set is a female donor with multiple sclerosis, enrolled in a pregnancy study. Both conserved end residues are part of each CDR3. The D gene is left open where the match is weak. Rows give clone size only sometimes, using once, few, many, or a class for an expanded clone.

TGCGCCAGCAGCCAAGCTTCCGGGTGGAACACCGGGGAGCTGTTTTTT | CASSQASGWNTGELFF | TRBJ2-2 | TRBV4-1 | - | -
TGCGCCAGCAGATATATACTAGCGGGAGAAGAGACCCAGTACTTC | CASRYILAGEETQYF | TRBJ2-5 | TRBV5-1 | - | TRBD2
TGTGCCAGCAGCTTATACGACCCGGACAGGGGCTACGAGCAGTACTTC | CASSLYDPDRGYEQYF | TRBJ2-7 | TRBV7-9 | - | TRBD1
TGTGCCAGCAGCTTAGGGAGGTTCGGCGAAAAACTGTTTTTT | CASSLGRFGEKLFF | TRBJ1-4 | TRBV11-1 | once | -
TGTGCCTCGGGGGGGGGAGATGGGGCCAACGTCCTGACTTTC | CASGGGDGANVLTF | TRBJ2-6 | TRBV27 | - | TRBD2
TGTGCCAGCAGTATAACAGGGACCACTGAAGCTTTCTTT | CASSITGTTEAFF | TRBJ1-1 | TRBV5-4 | once | -
TGTGCCAGCAGGACGGACAGGACCTATAATTCACCCCTCCACTTT | CASRTDRTYNSPLHF | TRBJ1-6 | TRBV6-5 | - | TRBD1
TGTGCCAGCGGGCCGGCACAGGGCGATAACAATGAGCAGTTCTTC | CASGPAQGDNNEQFF | TRBJ2-1 | TRBV6-4 | - | -
TGCGCCAGCAGTGAAGGTGGCGGGAGCTACGAGCAGTACTTC | CASSEGGGSYEQYF | TRBJ2-7 | TRBV10-1 | - | TRBD2
TGTGCCAGCAGTAGTCTAGCGGGGAACCAAGAGACCCAGTACTTC | CASSSLAGNQETQYF | TRBJ2-5 | TRBV6-1 | few | TRBD2
TGTGCCAGCAGCTTGGAAGGAGCTGAGCAGTTCTTC | CASSLEGAEQFF | TRBJ2-1 | TRBV5-4 | - | -
TGCAGCGTTGAAGTTTTCAGTTCCGAGTTAGCCACCTACAATGAGCAGTTCTTC | CSVEVFSSELATYNEQFF | TRBJ2-1 | TRBV29-1 | - | -
TGTGCCAGCAGCTTTGTTCCTGTCCAGGGGGTTAACACTGAAGCTTTCTTT | CASSFVPVQGVNTEAFF | TRBJ1-1 | TRBV7-8 | - | TRBD1